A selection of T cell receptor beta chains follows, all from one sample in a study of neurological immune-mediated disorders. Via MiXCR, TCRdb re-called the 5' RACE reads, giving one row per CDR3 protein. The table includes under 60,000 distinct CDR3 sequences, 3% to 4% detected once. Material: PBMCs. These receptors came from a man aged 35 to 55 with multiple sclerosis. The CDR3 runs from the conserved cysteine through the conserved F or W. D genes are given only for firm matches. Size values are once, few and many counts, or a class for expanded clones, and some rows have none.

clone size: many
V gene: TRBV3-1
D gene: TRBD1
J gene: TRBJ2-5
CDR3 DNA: TGTGCCAGCAGCCAAGAGAGGGGGCGGGAGACCCAGTACTTC
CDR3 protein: CASSQERGRETQYF

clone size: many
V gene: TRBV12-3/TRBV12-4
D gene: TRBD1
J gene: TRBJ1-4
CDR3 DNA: TGTGCCAGCAATACGAATCAGGGGGCCATAGCTAATGAAAAACTGTTTTTT
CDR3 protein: CASNTNQGAIANEKLFF

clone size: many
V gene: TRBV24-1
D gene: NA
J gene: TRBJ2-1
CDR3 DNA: TGTGCCACCTCTAATATCAGGAATTACAATGAGCAGTTCTTC
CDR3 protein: CATSNIRNYNEQFF

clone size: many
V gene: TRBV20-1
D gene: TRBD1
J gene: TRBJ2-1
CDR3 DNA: TGCAGTGCTGATCCCGGGACAGGCTACAATGAGCAGTTCTTC
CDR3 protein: CSADPGTGYNEQFF

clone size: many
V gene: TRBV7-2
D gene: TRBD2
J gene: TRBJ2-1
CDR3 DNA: TGTGCCAGCAGCTTAGTAGCTAGCGGGCAACCCGAAAGCTCCTACAATGAGCAGTTCTTC
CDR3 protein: CASSLVASGQPESSYNEQFF

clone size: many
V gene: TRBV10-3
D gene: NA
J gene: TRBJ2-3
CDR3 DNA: TGTGCCATCAGTGAGTCGGGGTCACAGGGCCACCCAGAATCTTTT
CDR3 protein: CAISESGSQGHPESF

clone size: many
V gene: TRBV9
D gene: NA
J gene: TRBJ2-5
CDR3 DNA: TGTGCCAGCAGCGTCGGGGCCTCGGGTGAGACCCAGTACTTC
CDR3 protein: CASSVGASGETQYF

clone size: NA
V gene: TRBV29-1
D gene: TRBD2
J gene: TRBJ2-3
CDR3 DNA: TGCAGCGTTGTGGCGGGGGGGACGGTAGATACGCAGTATTTT
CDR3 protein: CSVVAGGTVDTQYF

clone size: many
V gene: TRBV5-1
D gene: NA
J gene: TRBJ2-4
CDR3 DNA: TGCGCCAGCAGCTTCGGGACCAGAAACATTCAGTACTTC
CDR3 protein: CASSFGTRNIQYF

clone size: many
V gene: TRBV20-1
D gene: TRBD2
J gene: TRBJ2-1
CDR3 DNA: TGCAGTGCTAGGGCTATCTACCTAGCGGGCGAAAGAGGCTCCTACAATGAGCAGTTCTTC
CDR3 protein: CSARAIYLAGERGSYNEQFF

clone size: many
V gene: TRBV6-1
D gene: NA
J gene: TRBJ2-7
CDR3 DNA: TGTGCCAGCAGTGATGTACAGGGTTTCGAGCAGTACTTC
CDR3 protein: CASSDVQGFEQYF

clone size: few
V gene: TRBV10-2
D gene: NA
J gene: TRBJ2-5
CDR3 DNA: TGCGCCAGCATGGGGAGAGGCGAGACCCAGTACTTC
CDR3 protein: CASMGRGETQYF

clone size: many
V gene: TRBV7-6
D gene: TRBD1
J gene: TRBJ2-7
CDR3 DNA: TGTGCCAGCAGCGCACGGACCGGGACAGGACACTACGAGCAGTACTTC
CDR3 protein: CASSARTGTGHYEQYF

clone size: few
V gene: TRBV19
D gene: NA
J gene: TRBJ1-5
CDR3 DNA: TGTGCCACCAGGGCCGTCGATCAGCCCCAGAATTTT
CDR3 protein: CATRAVDQPQNF

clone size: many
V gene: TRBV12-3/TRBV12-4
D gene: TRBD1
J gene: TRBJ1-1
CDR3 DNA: TGTGCCAGCAGTTTACACGACAGGGGAACTGAAGCTTTCTTT
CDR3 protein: CASSLHDRGTEAFF

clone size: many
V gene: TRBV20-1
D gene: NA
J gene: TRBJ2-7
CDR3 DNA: TGCAGTGCTAGAGGACTACAACCCTACGAGCAGTACTTC
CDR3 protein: CSARGLQPYEQYF

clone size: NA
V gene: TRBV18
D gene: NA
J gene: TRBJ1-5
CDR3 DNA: TGTGCCAGCTCCCCGGCACAGGGTTCCAATCAGCCCCAGAATTTT
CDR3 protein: CASSPAQGSNQPQNF

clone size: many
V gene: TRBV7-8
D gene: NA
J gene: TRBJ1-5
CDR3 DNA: TGTGCCAGCAGCGCAATCCGGGCCGTCAATCAGCCCCAGCATTTT
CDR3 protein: CASSAIRAVNQPQHF

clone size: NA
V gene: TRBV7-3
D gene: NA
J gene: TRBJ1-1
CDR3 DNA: TGTGCCAGCAGCAACGGGGGGGGGAACACTGAAGCTTTCTTT
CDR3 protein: CASSNGGGNTEAFF

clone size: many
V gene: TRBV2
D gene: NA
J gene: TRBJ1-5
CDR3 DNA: TGTGCCAGCAGGAGGACAGATTATAGCAATCAGCCCCAGCATTTT
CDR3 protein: CASRRTDYSNQPQHF

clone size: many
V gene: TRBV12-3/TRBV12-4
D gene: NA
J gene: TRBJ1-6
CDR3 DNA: TGTGCCAGCGGACCTGGAAATTCACCCCTCAACTTT
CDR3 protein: CASGPGNSPLNF

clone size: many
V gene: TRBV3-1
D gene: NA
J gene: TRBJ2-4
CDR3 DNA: TGTGCCAGCAGCCGGGACACCTTAGCCAAAAACATTCAGTACTTC
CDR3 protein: CASSRDTLAKNIQYF